This T cell receptor (beta chain) was sequenced during a study of blood T cell repertoires in COVID-19. Method: immunoSEQ multiplex PCR; TCRdb's copy keeps in-frame clones and lacks some. The sample yields some 90,000 clones, less than 85% seen once. CDR1 is GTSNPN, CDR2 SVGIG, per germline (reference sequence). The CDR3 runs to 16 residues. Trimming left V 3 bases short and J 1 base short, with 17 bases between. The receptor was derived from a woman aged 70 to 79 with acute or convalescent COVID-19. The chain uses TRBV30 and TRBJ2-3, with D possibly matching TRBD1 (6 bases). The sequencing input was peripheral blood. In DNA, the CDR3 is TGTGCCTGGAGCCGTGAAGGGACATCCCGCACAGATACGCAGTATTTT. It specifies CAWSREGTSRTDTQYF.